One sample yielded the 3 T cell receptor beta chains listed below, sequenced in a study of CD8+ T cells in alopecia areata. The treatment here: oral pan-JAK inhibitor, 5-10 mg twice daily. Reverse transcription of extracted RNA yielded cDNA, which provided the sequencing template. Using immunoSEQ multiplex PCR, the repertoire was profiled, and TCRdb retains in-frame clones only, with some absent. The data hold 90,000 to 100,000 clones, with more than 55% observed a single time. The material sequenced was CD8+ T cells sorted from blood, taken at week 4, from a patient treated with tofacitinib. These receptors were collected from a human donor with alopecia areata.

This clone was seen more than once but under ten times. J is TRBJ1-5 and V is TRBV9; 9 positions match TRBD1. With V trimmed by 3 bases and J by 4 bases, 8 bases remained unmatched. Per the germline V gene, CDR1 is SGDLS and CDR2 is YYNGEE. This CDR3 has 16 amino acids. DNA of the CDR3: TGTGCCAGCAGCGAGGGACAGGGATTAGGGAATCAGCCCCAGCATTTT. Encoded protein: CASSEGQGLGNQPQHF. The full variable domain, its missing parts supplied by reference TRBV9 and TRBJ1-5, is DSGVTQTPKHLITATGQRVTLRCSPRSGDLSVYWYQQSLDQGLQFLIQYYNGEERAKGNILERFSAQQFPDLHSELNLSSLELGDSALYFCASSEGQGLGNQPQHFGDGTRLSIL.

The chain recombines TRBV29-1 with TRBJ2-3; D is possibly TRBD1 (6 bases). CDR3 length equals 15 residues. Deletions cut 3 bases from V and 4 bases from J, with 17 bases between. Germline loops: CDR1 SQVTM, CDR2 ANQGSEA. The CDR3 loop is CSVEGTYPDADTQYF. DNA of the CDR3: TGCAGCGTTGAGGGGACATACCCCGACGCAGATACGCAGTATTTT.

This clone has a handful of counts. This sequence joins TRBV9 and TRBJ1-1; D perhaps matches TRBD1 (5 bases). Looked up from germline, CDR1 is SGDLS and CDR2 is YYNGEE. The CDR3 has 14 residues. Trimming took off 3 bases at V and 1 base at J, with 10 bases between the two ends. Here the CDR3 DNA reads TGTGCCAGCAGCGGGACTCAGGGGAACACTGAAGCTTTCTTT. The encoded protein is CASSGTQGNTEAFF.